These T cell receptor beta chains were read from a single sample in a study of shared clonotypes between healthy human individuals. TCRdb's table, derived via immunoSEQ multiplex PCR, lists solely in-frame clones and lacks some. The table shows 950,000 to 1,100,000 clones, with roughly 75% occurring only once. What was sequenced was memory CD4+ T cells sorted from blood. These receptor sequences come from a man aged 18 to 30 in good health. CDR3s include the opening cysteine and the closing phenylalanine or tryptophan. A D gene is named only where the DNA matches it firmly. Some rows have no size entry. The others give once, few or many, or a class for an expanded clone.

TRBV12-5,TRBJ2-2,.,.,TGTGCTAGTGGTTACGCAATAGGGCAAAACACCGGGGAGCTGTTTTTT,CASGYAIGQNTGELFF
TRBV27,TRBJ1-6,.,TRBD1,TGTGCCAGCACCGCGGACAGGATTAATTCACCCCTCCACTTT,CASTADRINSPLHF
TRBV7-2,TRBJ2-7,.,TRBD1,TGTGCCAGCAGCCCGAATTACCTACTGACAGGGCCCTACGAGCAGTACTTC,CASSPNYLLTGPYEQYF
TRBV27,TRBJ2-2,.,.,TGTGCCAGCAGTTTATATGCAGATTTTAACACCGGGGAGCTGTTTTTT,CASSLYADFNTGELFF
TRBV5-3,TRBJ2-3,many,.,TGTGCCAGAAGCTTGAGATGGCGGTCTCGCACAGATACGCAGTATTTT,CARSLRWRSRTDTQYF
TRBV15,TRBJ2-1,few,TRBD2,TGTGCCACCAGCTCCGAGGCAGCGGGAGGCCGGCAGTTCTTC,CATSSEAAGGRQFF
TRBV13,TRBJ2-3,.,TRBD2,TGTGCCAGCAGCCGCTATGCGGGAGAAAGTACGCAGTATTTT,CASSRYAGESTQYF
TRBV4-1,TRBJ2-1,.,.,TGCGCCAGCAGCCCCCGACAGCGGACGGACAATGAGCAGTTCTTC,CASSPRQRTDNEQFF
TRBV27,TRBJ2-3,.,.,TGTGCCAGCAGTTTCATTAGCACAGATACGCAGTATTTT,CASSFISTDTQYF
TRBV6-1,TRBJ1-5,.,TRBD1,TGTGCCAGCAGTCTGACAGGGGGGAACCAGCCCCAGCATTTT,CASSLTGGNQPQHF
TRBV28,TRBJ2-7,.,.,TGTGCCAGCAGGGAGGGGAGACGCGAGCAGTACTTC,CASREGRREQYF
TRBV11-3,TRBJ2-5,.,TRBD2,TGTGCCAGCAGCCCCGGGACTAGCGGGGCGTTCCAAGAGACCCAGTACTTC,CASSPGTSGAFQETQYF
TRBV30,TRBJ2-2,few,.,TGTGCCTGGAGTGTAAACACTTATTTCGGGGAGCTGTTTTTT,CAWSVNTYFGELFF
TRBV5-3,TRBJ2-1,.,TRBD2,TGTGCCAGAAGCATCCTACCGGGACTAGCGGGGGGTAACAATGAGCAGTTCTTC,CARSILPGLAGGNNEQFF
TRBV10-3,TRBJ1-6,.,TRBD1,TGTGCCATCAGTGAGTCGGTGGGACAGAGAAATTCACCCCTCCACTTT,CAISESVGQRNSPLHF
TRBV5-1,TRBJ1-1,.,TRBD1,TGCGCCAGCAGCCCGGGACAGGGATTCACTGAAGCTTTCTTT,CASSPGQGFTEAFF
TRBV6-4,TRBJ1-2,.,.,TGTGCCAGCAGTGACTCGGGGGTTGGCTACACCTTC,CASSDSGVGYTF
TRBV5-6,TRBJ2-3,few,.,TGTGCCAGCAGCTTAAGTAGGGCTAACACAGATACGCAGTATTTT,CASSLSRANTDTQYF
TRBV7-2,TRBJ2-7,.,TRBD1,TGTGCCAGCAGCTCGGGACAGGGAGTTCACGAGCAGTACTTC,CASSSGQGVHEQYF
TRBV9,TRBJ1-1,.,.,TGTGCCAGCAGCGTAGCTGGGATAGAGTGGGGGGCTGAAGCTTTCTTT,CASSVAGIEWGAEAFF
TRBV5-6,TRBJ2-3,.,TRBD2,TGTGCCAGCAGCTTGCTAGCGGGGGGGAAACGAGATACGCAGTATTTT,CASSLLAGGKRDTQYF
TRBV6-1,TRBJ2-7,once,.,TGTGCCAGCAGCGACAGGAACTCCTACGAGCAGTACTTC,CASSDRNSYEQYF
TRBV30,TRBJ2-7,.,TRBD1,TGTGCCTGGAGTCCACAGGGGGTCGGCGAGCAGTACTTC,CAWSPQGVGEQYF
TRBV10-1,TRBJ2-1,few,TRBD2,TGCGCCAGCTCCATGCAAGCGGGAGTGACCTACAATGAGCAGTTCTTC,CASSMQAGVTYNEQFF
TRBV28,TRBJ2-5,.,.,TGTGCCAGCAGTTTGAGTTTCCGCGGGTTAGAAGAGACCCAGTACTTC,CASSLSFRGLEETQYF
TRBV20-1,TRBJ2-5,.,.,TGCAGTGCTTGGGGCGGGGAGACCCAGTACTTC,CSAWGGETQYF
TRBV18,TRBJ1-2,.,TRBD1,TGTGCCAGCTCCCGCGACAGGGACTACGGCTACACCTTC,CASSRDRDYGYTF
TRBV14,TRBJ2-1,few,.,TGTGCCAGCAGCCAAGATGGCAGTTGGGGTGAGCAGTTCTTC,CASSQDGSWGEQFF
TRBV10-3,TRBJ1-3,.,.,TGTGCCATCAGTGATGGATACTCTGGAAACACCATATATTTT,CAISDGYSGNTIYF
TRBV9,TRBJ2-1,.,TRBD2,TGTGCCAGCAGCCCAACCCAATCGCGGGAGCGGTTCTTC,CASSPTQSRERFF
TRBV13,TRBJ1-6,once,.,TGTGCCAGCAGCTTACTCCAAGGGCGGACCCTCGACTCCTATAATTCACCCCTCCACTTT,CASSLLQGRTLDSYNSPLHF
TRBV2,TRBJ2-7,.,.,TGTGCCAGCAGTGTGGTTAGCTCCTACGAGCAGTACTTC,CASSVVSSYEQYF
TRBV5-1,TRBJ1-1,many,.,TGCGCCAGCAGCCCCGGCGGAGGGTCGAACACTGAAGCTTTCTTT,CASSPGGGSNTEAFF
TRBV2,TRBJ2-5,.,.,TGTGCCAGCACTCCCCTAGGGGCCTCTCAAGAGACCCAGTACTTC,CASTPLGASQETQYF
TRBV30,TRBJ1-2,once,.,TGTGCCGGAATGGGACTGCTGTTTGGCTACACCTTC,CAGMGLLFGYTF
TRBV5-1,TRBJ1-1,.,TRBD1,TGCGCCAGCAGCCTCCAGGGGGCCGGGCACACTGAAGCTTTCTTT,CASSLQGAGHTEAFF
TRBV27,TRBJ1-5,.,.,TGTGCCAGCAGCCCCCAGCCAGGGCCCAATCAGCCCCAGCATTTT,CASSPQPGPNQPQHF
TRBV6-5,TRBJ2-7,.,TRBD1,TGTGCCAGCACCCCCATGGACAGGGAGATCGGGCAGTACTTC,CASTPMDREIGQYF
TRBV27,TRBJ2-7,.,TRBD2,TGTGCCAGCAAAAGCGGGAGTGAGACCTACGAGCAGTACTTC,CASKSGSETYEQYF
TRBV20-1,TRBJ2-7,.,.,TGCAGTGCTGGGGAGCCGGACGAGCAGTACTTC,CSAGEPDEQYF
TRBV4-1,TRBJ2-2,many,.,TGCGCCAGCAGCCAAGATTTAGTTACGACCGGGGAGCTGTTTTTT,CASSQDLVTTGELFF
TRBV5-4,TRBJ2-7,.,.,TGTGCCAGCAGCTTGGAGAGTGGAGCCTACGAGCAGTACTTC,CASSLESGAYEQYF
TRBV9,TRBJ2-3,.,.,TGTGCCAGCAGCCCCCGGGGGATGACAGATACGCAGTATTTT,CASSPRGMTDTQYF
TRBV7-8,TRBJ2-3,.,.,TGTGCCAGCAGCCAAGGGGCAGGGGCCCCTGGGGATACGCAGTATTTT,CASSQGAGAPGDTQYF
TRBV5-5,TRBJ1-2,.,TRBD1,TGTGCCAGCAGCATGGACAGGAGTAACTATGGCTACACCTTC,CASSMDRSNYGYTF
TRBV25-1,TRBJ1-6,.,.,TGTGCCAGCAGTGAATTTAACGATTCACCCCTCCACTTT,CASSEFNDSPLHF
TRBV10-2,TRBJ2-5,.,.,TGCGCCAGCAGACCCGGGACATACGAGACCCAGTACTTC,CASRPGTYETQYF
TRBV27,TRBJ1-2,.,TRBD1,TGTGCCAGCAGTTTATCGGGACAGGGGGAGTTTGGCTACACCTTC,CASSLSGQGEFGYTF
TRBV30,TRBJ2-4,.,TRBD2,TGTGCCTGGAGTGACCCCCAGGCGGGAGGGGCCAAAAACATTCAGTACTTC,CAWSDPQAGGAKNIQYF
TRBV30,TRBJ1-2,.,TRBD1,TGTGCCTGGAGTTCGGGACAGCTAAGAAACTATGGCTACACCTTC,CAWSSGQLRNYGYTF
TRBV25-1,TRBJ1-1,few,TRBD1,TGTGCCAGCAGTGGGGACAGGGGATACACTGAAGCTTTCTTT,CASSGDRGYTEAFF
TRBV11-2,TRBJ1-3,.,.,TGTGCCAGCAGCTTAAATTCGGCGGGAAACACCATATATTTT,CASSLNSAGNTIYF
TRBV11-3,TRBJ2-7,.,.,TGTGCCAGCAGCTCCCTCCTTAGCTACGAGCAGTACTTC,CASSSLLSYEQYF
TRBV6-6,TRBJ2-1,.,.,TGTGCCAGCAGTTACTCGTCGGGGCCCAATGAGCAGTTCTTC,CASSYSSGPNEQFF